The 14 T cell receptor beta chains below all came from one sample that was sequenced in a study of Graves' ophthalmopathy and Graves' hyperthyroidism. The authors amplified TCR beta CDR3 regions from RNA transcripts. Amplification began with first-round RT-PCR using HTBI primers, then second-round multiplex PCR was performed. TCRdb recomputed calls from the multiplex PCR reads with MiXCR, one row per CDR3 protein. The table includes about 740,000 distinct CDR3 sequences, 40% detected once. The sequenced material came from peripheral blood. The receptors stem from an adult man with Graves' ophthalmopathy.

This chain joins TRBV25-1 and TRBJ1-1; TRBD1 might be the D (5 bases). This CDR3 region has 17 residues. V lost 4 bases to trimming and J lost 11 bases, with 29 bases between them. The germline gives CDR1 MGHDK, CDR2 SYGVNS. The CDR3 sequence: CASSGYTQADGTTRAFF. The CDR3 DNA follows: TGTGCCAGCAGTGGTTACACACAGGCCGACGGAACTACGAGGGCTTTCTTT.

In regard to this clonotype: A much larger clone is a single base away; this may be a read error. This chain joins TRBV11-3 and TRBJ2-7; TRBD2 matches at 9 bases. This CDR3 is built from 15 residues. Germline CDR1 SGHNT, CDR2 YENEEA. V was pared by 1 base and J by 5 bases, with 6 bases of the junction left unmatched. The CDR3 coding sequence is TGTGCCAGCAGCTTAGTTGGTAGCGGGAGCAACGAGCAGTACTTC. It encodes CASSLVGSGSNEQYF.

In its sample, this clonotype was seen many times. The CDR3 here is CASSLAPTGELFF. The CDR3 nucleotides are TGTGCCAGCAGCTTAGCGCCCACCGGGGAGCTGTTTTTT. V gene TRBV7-9 combines with J gene TRBJ2-2; D not certain. This CDR3 contains 13 residues. V was cut by 0 bases and J by 4 bases, with 3 bases left in between. The germline V gene encodes CDR1 SEHNR and CDR2 FQNEAQ (reference sequence).

In this sample, this clonotype turned up a few times. The gene calls are TRBV10-2 and TRBJ1-3, with D possibly matching TRBD1 (6 bases). Between the trimmed V and J ends, which lost 6 bases and 4 bases, there was a span of 16 bases. This CDR3 region has 15 residues. The germline gives CDR1 WSHSY, CDR2 SAAADI. The DNA of the CDR3 is TGCGCCAGCAGCCCCCGCTCAGGGGCCGGAAACACCATATATTTT. Protein sequence: CASSPRSGAGNTIYF.

This chain uses TRBV7-8 with TRBJ2-2; D remains unclear. This CDR3 has 16 residues. V lost 2 bases to trimming and J lost 0 bases, with 10 bases between them. Germline V gene lookup returns CDR1 SGHVS and CDR2 FQNEAQ. The CDR3 nucleotides are TGTGCCAGCAGCTTACATGGAGCCGCGAACACCGGGGAGCTGTTTTTT. Translation: CASSLHGAANTGELFF.

The table lists this clonotype with many counts. The V gene is TRBV29-1, the J gene TRBJ1-1; TRBD1 matches at 8 bases. V was pared by 2 bases and J by 6 bases, with 8 bases of the junction left unmatched. The CDR3 is 14 residues long. The germline CDR1 and CDR2 sequences are SQVTM and ANQGSEA. CDR3 in DNA: TGCAGCGTTGAATCCGGACAGGGTTGGGCTGAAGCTTTCTTT. Amino acid sequence: CSVESGQGWAEAFF.

This clonotype was seen only a few times. The chain carries TRBV7-2 and TRBJ1-6, with no clear D. Germline V CDR1 and CDR2: SGHTA, FQGNSA. This CDR3 is 8 amino acids long. V dropped 10 bases and J dropped 8 bases, with 0 bases sitting between them. The CDR3 region has the DNA TGTGCCAATTCACCCCTCCACTTT. This translates into CANSPLHF.

The V call is TRBV24-1, the J call TRBJ2-2, with D possibly TRBD2 on 6 matching bases. The V gene lost 4 bases and the J gene lost 4 bases, with 18 bases spanning the gap. The germline CDR1 and CDR2 sequences are KGHDR and SFDVKD. The CDR3 consists of 17 residues. The CDR3 coding sequence is TGTGCCACCAGTGACTACCGGGACTTTGCTGGCACCGGGGAGCTGTTTTTT. Translation gives CATSDYRDFAGTGELFF.

V gene TRBV7-9 combines with J gene TRBJ1-2; a possible D gene is TRBD1 (5 bases). The CDR3 runs 13 residues. The V gene lost 4 bases and the J gene lost 7 bases, with 13 bases spanning the gap. CDR1 is SEHNR and CDR2 is FQNEAQ in the germline V gene (reference sequence). The CDR3 here is CASSSQGTIGYTF. The DNA of the CDR3 is TGTGCCAGCAGCTCGCAGGGAACGATTGGCTACACCTTC.

This clonotype appeared a few times. The chain combines TRBV2 with TRBJ1-2, with D unclear. Germline-derived CDR1 and CDR2 are SNHLY and FYNNEI. This CDR3 spans 12 amino acids. V dropped 4 bases and J dropped 5 bases, with 8 bases sitting between them. CDR3 nucleotide sequence: TGTGCCAGCAGTGCTACAGCGTATGGCTACACCTTC. It yields the protein CASSATAYGYTF.

This clonotype turned up a few times. This may arise from a read error, as a much more abundant clone is one base away. The genes are TRBV15 and TRBJ1-1; D is uncertain. Germline-derived CDR1 and CDR2 are LNHNV and YYDKDF (reference sequence). The CDR3 has 15 amino acids. This CDR3 reads CAASRDRIGPTEAFF. DNA of the CDR3: TGTGCCGCCAGCAGAGATAGGATAGGGCCCACTGAAGCTTTCTTT. The whole variable domain, remainder taken from reference TRBV15 and TRBJ1-1, is DAMVIQNPRYQVTQFGKPVTLSCSQTLNHNVMYWYQQKSSQAPKLLFHYYDKDFNNEADTPDNFQSRRPNTSFCFLDIRSPGLGDTAMYLCAASRDRIGPTEAFFGQGTRLTVV.

A few counts support this clonotype. The genes are TRBV25-1 and TRBJ1-1, with TRBD1 as a possible D gene (6 bases). V lost 9 bases, J lost 4 bases, and 12 bases lay in between. The V gene's germline CDR1 is MGHDK and CDR2 SYGVNS. The CDR3 has 12 residues. CDR3 sequence (DNA): TGTGCCAGTATAGGGGGGGGCACTGAAGCTTTCTTT. The encoded protein is CASIGGGTEAFF.

This clonotype has more than one count but fewer than ten. This chain connects TRBV20-1 to TRBJ2-7, with a tentative D call TRBD1 (6 bases). CDR1 and CDR2 (germline): DFQATT, SNEGSKA (reference sequence). This CDR3 is built from 11 residues. Trimming shortened V by 7 bases and J by 2 bases, and 9 bases separated the two germline ends. The CDR3 DNA sequence: TGCAGTGTGGACAGTACCTACGAGCAGTACTTC. Encoded protein: CSVDSTYEQYF.

This clonotype was detected only a few times. The J gene is TRBJ1-2, the V gene TRBV5-4, with D unresolved. Germline-derived CDR1 and CDR2 are SGHNT and YYREEE (reference sequence). This CDR3 spans 14 amino acids. The ends were cut back, 0 bases at V and 1 base at J, with 7 bases in the middle. DNA of the CDR3: TGTGCCAGCAGCTTGGAGGCGTTTAACTATGGCTACACCTTC. This codes for CASSLEAFNYGYTF.